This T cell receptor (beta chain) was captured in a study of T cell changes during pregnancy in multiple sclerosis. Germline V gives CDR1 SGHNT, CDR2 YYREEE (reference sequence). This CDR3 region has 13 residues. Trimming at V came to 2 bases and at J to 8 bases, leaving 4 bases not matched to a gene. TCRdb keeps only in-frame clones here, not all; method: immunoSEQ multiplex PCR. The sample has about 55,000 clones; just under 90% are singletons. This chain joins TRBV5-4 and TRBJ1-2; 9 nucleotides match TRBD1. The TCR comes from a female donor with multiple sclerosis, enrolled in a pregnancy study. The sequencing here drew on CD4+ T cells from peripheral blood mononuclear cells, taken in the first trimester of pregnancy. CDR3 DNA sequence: TGTGCCAGCAGCTTACAGGGGGCAGAAGGCTACACCTTC. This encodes CASSLQGAEGYTF. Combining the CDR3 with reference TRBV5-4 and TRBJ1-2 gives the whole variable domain ETGVTQSPTHLIKTRGQQVTLRCSSQSGHNTVSWYQQALGQGPQFIFQYYREEENGRGNFPPRFSGLQFPNYSSELNVNALELDDSALYLCASSLQGAEGYTFGSGTRLTVV.